This TCR beta chain was sequenced in a study of cytomegalovirus exposure and HLA in healthy donors. The study's findings and limits: TCR sequences were mostly rare, though some public TCRs occurred in many donors. A few chains tied to CMV proved CMV antigen-specific in vitro.

The PCR contained 60 Vbeta and 13 Jbeta primers. Data came from immunoSEQ multiplex PCR; TCRdb stores just in-frame clones and leaves some out. Of 120,000 to 150,000 clones listed, less than 85% are singletons. A remark on this clone: The target antigen is unknown.

The CDR3 runs 12 residues. V was shortened by 2 bases and J by 5 bases, with 7 bases between the two germline ends. CDR1 and CDR2 (germline): KGHSH, LQKENI. The receptor's source is a man aged 40-50 years in good health and CMV-seronegative. The sequenced material came from PBMCs. The gene calls are TRBV18 and TRBJ2-7; the D is unclear. The CDR3 is CASSPNENEQYF. The CDR3 nucleotides are TGTGCCAGCTCACCAAACGAGAACGAGCAGTACTTC.